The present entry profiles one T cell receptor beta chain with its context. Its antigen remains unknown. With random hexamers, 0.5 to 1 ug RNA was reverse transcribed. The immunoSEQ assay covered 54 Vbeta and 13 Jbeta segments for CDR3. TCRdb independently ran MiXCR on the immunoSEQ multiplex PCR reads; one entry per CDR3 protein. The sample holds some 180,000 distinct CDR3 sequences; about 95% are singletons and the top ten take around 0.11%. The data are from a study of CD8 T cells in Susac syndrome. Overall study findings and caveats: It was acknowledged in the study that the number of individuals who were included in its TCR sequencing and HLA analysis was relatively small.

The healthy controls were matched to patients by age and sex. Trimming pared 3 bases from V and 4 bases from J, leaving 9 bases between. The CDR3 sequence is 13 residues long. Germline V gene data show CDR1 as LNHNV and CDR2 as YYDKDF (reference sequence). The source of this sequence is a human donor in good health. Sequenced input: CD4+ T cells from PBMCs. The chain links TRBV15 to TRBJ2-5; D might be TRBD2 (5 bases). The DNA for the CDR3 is TGTGCCACCAGCAGGTCTGCGGGAGAGACCCAGTACTTC. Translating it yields CATSRSAGETQYF.